This TCR beta chain was identified in a study of blood T cell repertoires in COVID-19. Background on the study: Samples came from the United States, Italy and Spain, spanning acute and convalescent COVID-19. T cells, B-cell-depleted T cells, or PBMCs supplied cDNA or gDNA.

Seattle's cohort entered during active infection and was followed longitudinally. CDR3 length: 15 residues. Germline CDR1 reads MNHNY; CDR2 reads SVGAGI (reference sequence). V lost 7 bases to trimming and J lost 0 bases, with 13 bases between them. The assay was immunoSEQ multiplex PCR, and TCRdb's table has in-frame clones only and misses some. The sample includes fewer than 250,000 clones, over 80% seen only once; the top ten take approximately 0.99%. V is TRBV6-6 and J is TRBJ1-3, with D possibly TRBD1 on 5 matching bases. The sample was peripheral blood. The receptor comes from a man aged 60 to 75 with COVID-19, enrolled during active disease. This chain's CDR3 is CASMAGSVSGNTIYF. The CDR3 DNA reads as TGTGCCAGCATGGCAGGGTCCGTCTCTGGAAACACCATATATTTT.